The clone carrying this T cell receptor (beta chain) was seen once. Its antigen is unknown. The sample is drawn from a study of long-term antiretroviral therapy in people with HIV. Whole-study findings and limits: The data indicate that diversity increased after ART but remained below transplant donor controls. Gathering of blood took place between about 2003 and 2017, possibly under older ART regimens. HIV repertoires spanned narrower CDR3 length ranges than controls.

Germline V gene data show CDR1 as SGHRS and CDR2 as YFSETQ. CDR3 size: 14 residues. V lost 1 base and J lost 3, with 8 bases in between. The assay, immunoSEQ v3.0, was run at survey level. Assay: immunoSEQ multiplex PCR; the TCRdb copy retains only in-frame clones and omits some. Among around 30,000 clones listed, nearly 97% were seen once. The chain has TRBV5-1 and TRBJ1-3; D not resolved. The origin of this receptor is a young man with HIV. The specimen comprised unsorted PBMCs, sampled 5.3 years after starting antiretroviral therapy. The CDR3 is CASSLSGSGNTIYF. The CDR3, as DNA: TGCGCCAGCAGCTTGTCTGGCAGTGGAAACACCATATATTTT.